This is a list of T cell receptor beta chains from one sample in a study of T cell responses to AZD1222 COVID-19 vaccine. TCRdb's table, derived via immunoSEQ multiplex PCR, lists solely in-frame clones and lacks some. The table records about 190,000 clones, around 92% of them present only once. Sequenced here: peripheral blood, sampled on day 0 of AZD1222 vaccination. These receptors originate from an adult in good health. The CDR3 runs from the conserved cysteine through the conserved F or W. A D gene is named only where the DNA matches it firmly. The size field is filled for only some rows; it gives once, few, many or a size class.

CDR3 length	V gene	J gene	D gene	clone size	CDR3 protein	CDR3 DNA
15	TRBV25-1	TRBJ2-2	.	.	CASSELGIAKGELFF	TGTGCCAGCAGTGAATTGGGAATTGCCAAGGGGGAGCTGTTTTTT
13	TRBV6-5	TRBJ2-7	.	.	CASVRIEGYEQYF	TGTGCCAGCGTACGTATCGAGGGTTACGAGCAGTACTTC
13	TRBV19	TRBJ2-7	TRBD1	.	CASSSHRGYEQYF	TGTGCCAGTAGTTCTCACAGGGGCTACGAGCAGTACTTC
15	TRBV11-2	TRBJ1-4	.	.	CASSPGPGAGEKLFF	TGTGCCAGCAGCCCGGGGCCGGGTGCGGGGGAAAAACTGTTTTTT
14	TRBV19	TRBJ2-6	.	.	CASSSRSGANVLTF	TGTGCCAGTTCGTCCCGCTCTGGGGCCAACGTCCTGACTTTC
14	TRBV6-5	TRBJ1-1	.	once	CASSYTDMNTEAFF	TGTGCCAGCAGTTACACAGATATGAACACTGAAGCTTTCTTT
13	TRBV2	TRBJ2-7	.	.	CASRRELGGEQYF	TGTGCCAGCAGGAGGGAACTAGGTGGCGAGCAGTACTTC
14	TRBV19	TRBJ2-1	TRBD1	medium-sized	CASSTGTVYNEQFF	TGTGCCAGTAGTACCGGGACAGTTTACAATGAGCAGTTCTTC
15	TRBV3-1/TRBV3-2	TRBJ1-2	TRBD1	.	CASSQASGQGYGYTF	TGTGCCAGCAGCCAAGCTTCCGGACAGGGCTATGGCTACACCTTC
15	TRBV5-8	TRBJ2-5	TRBD1	.	CASSAGTGGLETQYF	TGTGCCAGCAGCGCGGGCACAGGGGGTTTGGAGACCCAGTACTTC
12	TRBV6-2/TRBV6-3	TRBJ1-2	.	.	CASSTPGQALTF	TGTGCCAGCAGTACGCCGGGACAAGCCCTCACCTTC
15	TRBV3-1/TRBV3-2	TRBJ1-6	TRBD1	.	CASSQDAQGLWPLHF	TGTGCCAGCAGCCAAGACGCACAGGGGTTATGGCCCCTCCACTTT
14	TRBV6-5	TRBJ1-1	.	few	CASSYLQGNTEAFF	TGTGCCAGCAGTTACCTTCAGGGCAACACTGAAGCTTTCTTT
16	TRBV6-6	TRBJ2-2	.	.	CASSSIGGTNTGELFF	TGTGCCAGCAGTTCCATCGGGGGTACGAACACCGGGGAGCTGTTTTTT
14	TRBV18	TRBJ1-1	.	.	CASSTRDLNTEAFF	TGTGCCAGCTCAACCAGGGACTTAAACACTGAAGCTTTCTTT
15	TRBV7-3	TRBJ2-3	TRBD1	.	CASRKSGTGTDTQYF	TGTGCCAGCAGAAAGTCCGGGACAGGTACGGATACGCAGTATTTT
14	TRBV7-2	TRBJ1-2	.	.	CASSTDILNYGYTF	TGTGCCAGCAGCACCGACATACTTAACTATGGCTACACCTTC
16	TRBV19	TRBJ1-1	TRBD1	.	CASRTWDRGLYTEAFF	TGTGCCAGCCGAACTTGGGACAGGGGGCTCTACACTGAAGCTTTCTTT
17	TRBV3-1/TRBV3-2	TRBJ1-5	.	.	CASSQTGRAGSNQPQHF	TGTGCCAGCAGCCAGACTGGCCGAGCGGGGAGCAATCAGCCCCAGCATTTT
13	TRBV10-3	TRBJ1-5	.	.	CAISDKVNQPQHF	TGTGCCATCAGTGACAAGGTGAATCAGCCCCAGCATTTT
16	TRBV11-1	TRBJ2-2	.	.	CASSLGQLQNTGELFF	TGTGCCAGCAGCCTAGGCCAGCTCCAGAACACCGGGGAGCTGTTTTTT
15	TRBV6-5	TRBJ2-7	.	.	CASSYHRVGAYEQYF	TGTGCCAGCAGTTACCACAGGGTGGGGGCCTACGAGCAGTACTTC
13	TRBV7-2	TRBJ1-6	.	.	CASSLRSNSPLHF	TGTGCCAGCAGCTTAAGGAGCAATTCACCCCTCCACTTT
16	TRBV4-2	TRBJ2-5	.	.	CASSQDYIQGQETQYF	TGTGCCAGCAGCCAAGATTATATACAGGGCCAAGAGACCCAGTACTTC
14	TRBV5-1	TRBJ1-2	.	.	CASSRDPMNYGYTF	TGCGCCAGCAGCCGGGACCCGATGAACTATGGCTACACCTTC
14	TRBV7-8	TRBJ2-4	TRBD1	.	CASSSGQHKNIQYF	TGTGCCAGCAGCTCGGGACAGCACAAAAACATTCAGTACTTC
12	TRBV28	TRBJ2-1	.	.	CASSFTVGEQFF	TGTGCCAGCAGTTTTACGGTCGGTGAGCAGTTCTTC
13	TRBV10-3	TRBJ1-5	.	.	CAISESRTEPQHF	TGTGCCATCAGTGAGTCTAGGACCGAGCCCCAGCATTTT
14	TRBV10-3	TRBJ1-6	.	.	CAISEEVRDSPLHF	TGTGCCATCAGTGAGGAGGTTCGGGATTCACCCCTCCACTTT
14	TRBV2	TRBJ1-4	.	.	CASSNSATNEKLFF	TGTGCCAGCAGTAACTCCGCAACTAATGAAAAACTGTTTTTT
14	TRBV7-9	TRBJ2-7	.	.	CASSSPGAGDEQYF	TGTGCCAGCAGCTCGCCCGGGGCAGGGGACGAGCAGTACTTC
15	TRBV19	TRBJ2-2	TRBD1	.	CASSETGGDTGELFF	TGTGCCAGTAGTGAGACAGGGGGGGACACCGGGGAGCTGTTTTTT
15	TRBV14	TRBJ2-1	TRBD2	few	CASSQVSGGFNEQFF	TGTGCCAGCAGCCAAGTTAGCGGGGGGTTCAATGAGCAGTTCTTC
15	TRBV4-2	TRBJ1-2	.	.	CASSQESAGSYGYTF	TGTGCCAGCAGCCAAGAATCGGCAGGGAGTTATGGCTACACCTTC
15	TRBV15	TRBJ1-2	TRBD1	.	CATSKTGTGPYGYTF	TGTGCCACCAGCAAAACCGGGACAGGTCCCTATGGCTACACCTTC
16	TRBV11-3	TRBJ2-5	.	.	CASSPGVGDKGETQYF	TGTGCCAGCAGCCCTGGGGTGGGGGACAAAGGGGAGACCCAGTACTTC
13	TRBV30	TRBJ1-3	.	.	CAWRPGSGNTIYF	TGTGCCTGGAGGCCAGGGAGCGGAAACACCATATATTTT
14	TRBV19	TRBJ1-1	.	.	CASSDPPGGTEAFF	TGTGCCAGTAGTGATCCACCGGGCGGCACTGAAGCTTTCTTT
14	TRBV28	TRBJ1-6	.	.	CASNLGRTNSPLHF	TGTGCCAGCAATCTGGGCAGGACAAATTCACCCCTCCACTTT
15	TRBV13	TRBJ2-3	TRBD2	.	CASSLRRGGTDTQYF	TGTGCCAGCAGCTTACGGCGGGGGGGCACAGATACGCAGTATTTT
16	TRBV3-1/TRBV3-2	TRBJ1-6	TRBD1	.	CASSQGTGGYNSPLHF	TGTGCCAGCAGCCAAGGGACAGGGGGGTACAATTCACCCCTCCACTTT
13	TRBV2	TRBJ2-7	.	once	CASSDPGIYEQYF	TGTGCCAGCAGTGATCCAGGGATCTACGAGCAGTACTTC
16	TRBV6-5	TRBJ1-1	TRBD1	.	CASSYGGQGLNTEAFF	TGTGCCAGCAGTTACGGCGGACAGGGACTGAACACTGAAGCTTTCTTT
14	TRBV9	TRBJ1-1	.	.	CASSVGNMNTEAFF	TGTGCCAGCAGCGTAGGGAACATGAACACTGAAGCTTTCTTT
14	TRBV19	TRBJ2-7	.	.	CASSSRTRMREQYF	TGTGCCAGTAGTAGCCGGACGAGGATGAGAGAGCAGTACTTC
12	TRBV11-2	TRBJ1-1	.	.	CASSPPGLVAFF	TGTGCCAGCAGCCCCCCGGGGCTAGTTGCTTTCTTT
15	TRBV6-6	TRBJ1-2	TRBD1	few	CASNIGDRGSAGYTF	TGTGCCAGCAATATCGGGGACAGGGGGTCGGCTGGCTACACCTTC